Given below is one T cell receptor (beta chain) in context. Its antigen is currently not known. Base qualities are missing; no much larger clone stands one base away. This entry comes from a study of shared clonotypes between healthy human individuals (dated by TCRdb to the early 2020s). About the full investigation: The cohort included a few men and two women between 18 and 49 years of age. To increase sequencing depth and limit assay-specific biases, TCR repertoire library preparation and sequencing were carried out by different laboratories using diverse techniques. Each donor's leukapheresis produced roughly between roughly 0.85 and 9.5 billion PBMCs. For each donor, CD4 naive and CD4 memory were each run on three plates, CD8 naive on two plates, and CD8 memory on one plate. To estimate repertoire size and how much clonotypes are shared between individuals, the study performed deep sequencing of blood TCR repertoires from five healthy adults.

The donors were healthy, HIV-negative adults with no recently reported acute infections or vaccinations. Only Caucasian adults living in Nashville, Tennessee, USA were represented among the donors. CD4+ T cells were enriched by magnetic negative selection; naive cells were then positively selected on CD45RA, and the negative fraction formed the memory subset. Blood was collected by leukapheresis, and PBMCs were isolated by Ficoll-Histopaque density gradient centrifugation and then cryopreserved in liquid nitrogen vapor phase. Analytical flow cytometry was used to check the purity and quantity of every magnetically sorted T cell population. From each sorted fraction, genomic DNA was isolated and quantified by UV absorbance on a Nanodrop 2000c. Using the deep immunoSEQ assay, TCR CDR3 regions were amplified from genomic DNA by multiplex PCR. For each cell subset, the extracted genomic DNA was distributed evenly across all wells of several immunoSEQ 96-well plates, and each plate served as one replicate. For sorted subsets, 200 to 250 ng of genomic DNA, equivalent to some 30,000 T cell genomes, went into each replicate PCR. The purified libraries were quantified using a Qubit 3.0 fluorometer, sized with a Bioanalyzer 2100, and then quantified again using the KAPA Library Quantification kit. A separate single-read 150-cycle Illumina NextSeq 550 flow cell was used to sequence each immunoSEQ 96-well plate. In the original analysis: The immunoSEQ output contained only junctional sequences without quality scores, so filtering could not match that applied to full-length reads. Sequences were annotated with PyIR, a Python wrapper for IgBLAST v1.9, using IMGT germline references to assign V/J genes and CDR3. Any read was removed if the V/J assignment was weak (E-value above 1e-6), the CDR3 was missing, or the read contained stop codons, out-of-frame junctions, or ambiguous translated residues. V3J clonotypes were defined by identical inferred V gene, J gene, and CDR3 amino acid sequence. Percentage overlap between repertoires was calculated by dividing the number of shared unique clonotypes by the size of the smaller repertoire. Richness of each repertoire was evaluated using RTK rarefaction, the Chao1 estimator, and Recon v2.1 estimates of unobserved clonotypes. Generation probabilities for all TCRbeta clonotypes obtained by the gDNA method from several donors were computed using OLGA. TCRdb obtained this table from immuneACCESS and retained in-frame rearrangements with V and J assigned. These tables miss some clones; where compared with another copy, unresolved V genes account for less than half of the shortfall, and the remainder is unexplained. The DNA was the basis for D and trimming; V, J and clone size are from that table. A total of about 2.3 million clones appear in this sample, roughly 93% of them only once. Approximately 0.4% of the sample is held by the ten biggest clonotypes.

The investigation overall reported the following: Only blood was sampled, and tissue TCR repertoires likely differ from those in blood. Compared with non-shared clonotypes, clonotypes shared by all four sorted-subset donors had higher generation probabilities. Larger estimated clonotype richness was generally found for naive subsets than for memory subsets. Pairwise subsampling led to the expectation that sequencing depth would affect the degree of clonotype sharing among donors. Across four donors, approximately 4.6% of naive CD4, 3% to 3.5% of naive CD8, roughly 2.2% of memory CD4, and 0.4% of memory CD8 clonotypes were shared. The genetic and exposure-history diversity represented was limited by the small number of donors. Incomplete sequencing was indicated by rarefaction of sorted-subset datasets, despite the large sequencing depth.

Sequences SGDLS (CDR1) and YYNGEE (CDR2) are obtained from the germline V gene. Measured from the cysteine to the phenylalanine, the CDR3 is 13 residues long. The kept DNA is CDR3 alone, 39 bases in frame from the first base. The germline ends are 10 bases apart after V is trimmed by 2 bases and J by 5 bases. Sequencing was done on a sample of naive CD4+ T cells from PBMCs. Per the publication, the cell subset or site label means: CD45RA+ positively selected. The source of this sequence is a man between 18 and 35 years old in good health. Some clones in this sample may be carry-over from other donors' samples. The rearrangement joined TRBV9 to TRBJ2-5; the D assignment is uncertain and may be TRBD1 or TRBD2, with 5 bases supporting each. Read as DNA, the sequence is TGTGCCAGCAGCGTTAAGGGGACGGAGACCCAGTACTTC. Its product reads: CASSVKGTETQYF.